Below, 32 T cell receptor beta chains from the same sample are listed, as sequenced in a study of blood T cell repertoires in COVID-19. Sequenced by immunoSEQ multiplex PCR; TCRdb stores in-frame clones only, minus some. Among about 190,000 clones listed, 70% to 85% were seen once. The specimen sequenced was peripheral blood. These receptors all stem from a man over 45 who had recovered from COVID-19.

This chain links TRBV5-1 with TRBJ2-5; 8 bases are shared with TRBD2. There are 12 residues in the CDR3. Unmatched junction bases numbered 7, after V lost 10 bases and J lost 5 bases. Germline loops: CDR1 SGHRS, CDR2 YFSETQ. The CDR3 protein is CASGGGPETQYF. CDR3 DNA sequence: TGCGCCTCGGGAGGGGGGCCTGAGACCCAGTACTTC.

The chain combines TRBV7-3 with TRBJ1-5; 7 bases line up with TRBD1. The CDR3 contains 17 residues. V was pared by 4 bases and J by 4 bases, with 13 bases of the junction left unmatched. Germline assignment: CDR1 SGHTA and CDR2 FQGTGA. The CDR3 protein is CASSSGQAPLQNQPQHF. In nucleotides, the CDR3 is TGTGCCAGCAGCTCAGGACAGGCGCCCCTACAAAATCAGCCCCAGCATTTT.

The chain recombines TRBV21-1 with TRBJ1-2; TRBD1 was called by the table and not checked on the DNA. TRBV21-1 is termed a pseudogene. The CDR3 contains 16 residues. The CDR3, as DNA: TGTGCCAGCAGCAAAGGAGGCAGGGGGGTTTGCTATGGCTACACCTTC. Its translation: CASSKGGRGVCYGYTF.

The rearrangement uses TRBV15 and TRBJ2-2; 7 bases align to TRBD2. The J segment lost 0 bases and the V segment lost 0 bases, leaving 4 bases of the junction unmatched. The CDR3 runs to 17 residues. CDR1 is LNHNV, CDR2 YYDKDF, per germline (reference sequence). In DNA form, the CDR3 reads TGTGCCACCAGCAGAGACCCCGGACTAGCGAACACCGGGGAGCTGTTTTTT. This codes for CATSRDPGLANTGELFF.

The genes are TRBV27 and TRBJ2-7; D ambiguous. CDR3 length equals 14 residues. V gave up 5 bases and J gave up 2 bases, with 13 bases separating them. In germline, CDR1 is MNHEY, CDR2 SMNVEV (reference sequence). The CDR3 loop is CASSPVLYPYEQYF. Here the CDR3 DNA reads TGTGCCAGCAGTCCTGTACTTTACCCCTACGAGCAGTACTTC.

This rearrangement joins TRBV20-1 to TRBJ2-1, with D unresolved. This CDR3 comprises 16 residues. V lost 3 bases to trimming and J lost 7 bases, with 22 bases between them. Germline V gene data show CDR1 as DFQATT and CDR2 as SNEGSKA (reference sequence). CDR3 loop: CSASHSLYSGSNEQFF. The CDR3 DNA is TGCAGTGCTAGTCATAGTTTGTATTCAGGCAGTAATGAGCAGTTCTTC.

The chain uses TRBV14 and TRBJ2-3; 8 bases agree with TRBD1. CDR3 length equals 16 residues. The germline gives CDR1 SGHDN, CDR2 FVKESK. V was pared by 4 bases and J by 4 bases, with 10 bases of the junction left unmatched. CDR3: CASSPRGQALADTQYF. For the CDR3, the DNA is TGTGCCAGCAGCCCCCGGGGACAGGCCCTGGCAGATACGCAGTATTTT.

The genes are TRBV28 and TRBJ2-1; 8 positions agree with TRBD2. The CDR3 consists of 15 residues. Trimming at V came to 5 bases and at J to 4 bases, leaving 7 bases not matched to a gene. The germline V gene has CDR1 MDHEN and CDR2 SYDVKM. CDR3: CASSESGSRYNEQFF. In DNA, the CDR3 is TGTGCCAGCAGTGAAAGCGGGAGTAGATACAATGAGCAGTTCTTC.

The chain carries TRBV7-9 and TRBJ2-7; weak D call: TRBD2 (5 bases). Germline CDR1 is SEHNR and CDR2 is FQNEAQ (reference sequence). With 4 bases removed from V and 2 bases from J, the gap between germline ends came to 15 bases. The CDR3 extends over 15 amino acids. In DNA, the CDR3 is TGTGCCAGCAGCTCGACGGAGAGGGTGACCTACGAGCAGTACTTC. Amino acids: CASSSTERVTYEQYF.

V and J are TRBV5-4 and TRBJ2-7, with 7 bases fitting TRBD2. J lost 4 bases, V lost 7 bases, and 8 bases had no gene match. Germline V CDR1 and CDR2: SGHNT, YYREEE (reference sequence). This CDR3 is 13 amino acids long. This chain's CDR3 is CASGGRAGYEQYF. Here the CDR3 DNA reads TGTGCCAGCGGGGGGAGGGCCGGTTACGAGCAGTACTTC.

This chain uses TRBV2 with TRBJ2-2, with 8 bases identical to TRBD1. The CDR3 runs 15 residues. Trimming cost V 2 bases and J 7 bases; bases outside gene matches: 6. Germline V gene lookup returns CDR1 SNHLY and CDR2 FYNNEI. The CDR3 loop is CASSETQGAGGELFF. CDR3 bases: TGTGCCAGCAGTGAAACCCAGGGGGCGGGCGGGGAGCTGTTTTTT.

The V gene is TRBV4-2, the J gene TRBJ2-1; 11 bases line up with TRBD1. Germline CDR1 and CDR2: LGHNA and YNFKEQ. CDR3 length: 19 amino acids. Unmatched junction bases numbered 14, after V lost 1 base and J lost 6 bases. CDR3 bases: TGTGCCAGCAGCCAAGCTAGCGCCATCGGGACAGGGGGACGCAATGAGCAGTTCTTC. This codes for CASSQASAIGTGGRNEQFF.

The V and J genes are TRBV21-1 and TRBJ2-1; no DNA check was done on the table's D call, TRBD1. TRBV21-1 corresponds to a pseudogene. The length of the CDR3 is 14 residues. The CDR3 sequence is CASSTRVSYNEQFF. The CDR3, as DNA: TGTGCCAGCAGCACCAGGGTCTCCTACAATGAGCAGTTCTTC.

This clone came up many times. Other DNA sequences of this sample code for an identical CDR3. This chain joins TRBV6-5 and TRBJ2-1, with unresolved D. CDR3 length: 11 amino acids. The V and J ends lost 1 base and 7 bases respectively, with 2 bases between them. Germline V gene lookup returns CDR1 MNHEY and CDR2 SVGAGI. CDR3 in amino acids: CASSYLNEQFF. The CDR3 nucleotides are TGTGCCAGCAGTTACTTAAATGAGCAGTTCTTC.

As for this clone: This same CDR3 is encoded by further DNA sequences in the sample. The chain employs TRBV7-3 and TRBJ2-2; a possible D gene is TRBD2 (6 bases). Germline V gene lookup returns CDR1 SGHTA and CDR2 FQGTGA. The CDR3 covers 14 residues. Between the trimmed V and J ends, which lost 2 bases and 3 bases, there was a span of 7 bases. The CDR3 is CASSLSGDTGELFF. DNA of the CDR3: TGTGCCAGCAGCTTATCGGGAGACACCGGGGAGCTGTTTTTT.

V is TRBV28 and J is TRBJ1-4; D is undetermined. Germline assignment: CDR1 MDHEN and CDR2 SYDVKM. CDR3 size: 14 residues. Trimming removed 2 bases at V and 7 bases at J, with 11 bases between. The chain's CDR3 is CASSLEGLGEKLFF. CDR3 DNA sequence: TGTGCCAGCAGTTTAGAGGGTCTGGGTGAAAAACTGTTTTTT.

J is TRBJ2-3 and V is TRBV30; D might be TRBD2 (5 bases). CDR3 length: 12 residues. The V end lost 0 bases, the J end lost 8 bases, and 9 bases lay between the germline ends. CDR1 and CDR2 (germline): GTSNPN, SVGIG (reference sequence). The CDR3 DNA reads as TGTGCCTGGAGTGTACTGGGAGTTACGCAGTATTTT. Amino acids: CAWSVLGVTQYF.

This chain connects TRBV10-1 to TRBJ2-5, with 8 nucleotides matching TRBD2. Germline V gene sequence: CDR1 WNHNN, CDR2 SYGVQD (reference sequence). J gave up 5 bases and V 3 bases, and 8 bases lay outside the gene matches. The CDR3 covers 15 residues. CDR3 nucleotides: TGCGCCAGCAGTGATAGCGGGGTCCGCCGCGAGACCCAGTACTTC. Protein product: CASSDSGVRRETQYF.

The chain employs TRBV10-3 and TRBJ2-2, with D possibly TRBD2 on 5 matching bases. CDR3 length: 17 amino acids. Germline CDR1 and CDR2: ENHRY and SYGVKD. Trimming cost V 0 bases and J 3 bases, with 14 bases left between them. CDR3 amino acids: CAISESGPPADTGELFF. The CDR3 DNA reads TGTGCCATCAGTGAGTCGGGCCCACCAGCGGACACCGGGGAGCTGTTTTTT.

The chain carries TRBV2 and TRBJ1-5; D gene unclear. Germline CDR1 is SNHLY and CDR2 is FYNNEI. This CDR3 has 16 amino acids. V lost 1 base and J lost 3, with 13 bases in between. CDR3 region: CASSEERGSHNQPQHF. The CDR3 DNA reads TGTGCCAGCAGTGAAGAAAGAGGCAGTCACAATCAGCCCCAGCATTTT. Together with reference TRBV2 and TRBJ1-5, the CDR3 gives the full variable domain: EPEVTQTPSHQVTQMGQEVILRCVPISNHLYFYWYRQILGQKVEFLVSFYNNEISEKSEIFDDQFSVERPDGSNFTLKIRSTKLEDSAMYFCASSEERGSHNQPQHFGDGTRLSIL.

The genes are TRBV6-4 and TRBJ2-3; no firm D call. The V gene lost 2 bases and the J gene lost 3 bases, with 12 bases spanning the gap. The CDR3 extends over 15 amino acids. From germline, CDR1 is MRHNA and CDR2 SNTAGT. The CDR3 region has the DNA TGTGCCAGCAGTGACGGTATACAGCCTACAGATACGCAGTATTTT. It encodes CASSDGIQPTDTQYF.

The chain has TRBV5-6 and TRBJ2-7, with no clear D. Per the germline V gene, CDR1 is SGHDT and CDR2 is YYEEEE. The CDR3 runs to 15 residues. V lost 1 base to trimming and J lost 3 bases, with 14 bases between them. The DNA of the CDR3 is TGTGCCAGCAGCTTGTTTACCGATACTTTCTACGAGCAGTACTTC. Protein sequence: CASSLFTDTFYEQYF.

The chain employs TRBV10-3 and TRBJ1-2; no firm D call. V lost 0 bases and J 1 base, leaving 9 bases between the germline ends. CDR1 ENHRY and CDR2 SYGVKD come from the germline V gene. This CDR3 region has 15 residues. CDR3 coding DNA: TGTGCCATCAGTGAGTCGGGAGGGATTAACTATGGCTACACCTTC. Encoded protein: CAISESGGINYGYTF.

The chain uses TRBV5-1 and TRBJ2-2, with TRBD2 identical over 10 bases. Per germline, CDR1 SGHRS and CDR2 YFSETQ. The CDR3 sequence is 16 residues long. V was clipped by 4 bases and J by 3 bases; unmatched bases: 6. The CDR3 sequence: CASSIRTSGDTGELFF. The CDR3 nucleotides are TGCGCCAGCAGCATAAGGACTAGCGGAGACACCGGGGAGCTGTTTTTT.

This chain joins TRBV11-3 and TRBJ2-3; perhaps TRBD2 as D (6 bases). Trimming stripped 5 bases from V and 0 bases from J, with 18 bases between. The length of the CDR3 is 17 residues. Germline CDR1 and CDR2: SGHNT and YENEEA. The CDR3 nucleotides are TGTGCCAGCAGCCACAATCGGGGGACGGGGAGCACAGATACGCAGTATTTT. Residues: CASSHNRGTGSTDTQYF.

This chain connects TRBV4-3 to TRBJ2-1, with D possibly being TRBD2 (6 bases). This CDR3 has 16 residues. CDR1 is LGHNA and CDR2 is YSLEER in the germline V gene. The V end was cut by 0 bases, the J end by 7 bases, with 16 bases between. The CDR3 DNA is TGCGCCAGCAGCCAAGATCGGGCTGGAGGGACTAATGAGCAGTTCTTC. It encodes CASSQDRAGGTNEQFF.

The chain combines TRBV5-4 with TRBJ2-7, with a weak D call TRBD2 (7 bases). From germline, CDR1 is SGHNT and CDR2 YYREEE (reference sequence). Deletions cut 0 bases from V and 5 bases from J, with 9 bases between. This CDR3 is built from 13 residues. DNA for the CDR3: TGTGCCAGCAGCTTGGTGGGGGGGCACGAGCAGTACTTC. Translated: CASSLVGGHEQYF.

This chain links TRBV5-1 with TRBJ2-3; 7 bases align to TRBD2. Looked up from germline, CDR1 is SGHRS and CDR2 is YFSETQ. The CDR3 runs to 14 residues. The junction had 5 bases not matched to a gene; V was cut back by 3 bases and J by 4 bases. In DNA, the CDR3 is TGCGCCAGCAGCTCTAGCGGCGGGGCAGATACGCAGTATTTT. This gives the protein CASSSSGGADTQYF.

The chain couples TRBV28 to TRBJ2-5, with no clear D. Germline assignment: CDR1 MDHEN and CDR2 SYDVKM. This CDR3 contains 11 residues. Between the trimmed V and J ends, which lost 5 bases and 2 bases, there was a span of 3 bases. The CDR3 coding sequence is TGTGCCAGCAGTCCGCAAGAGACCCAGTACTTC. Translated: CASSPQETQYF.

This clone was counted only a few times. V gene TRBV5-1 combines with J gene TRBJ1-1; weak D call: TRBD1 (5 bases). Germline assignment: CDR1 SGHRS and CDR2 YFSETQ. The CDR3 totals 17 residues. V lost 0 bases, J lost 0 bases, and 15 bases lay in between. CDR3 amino acids: CASSLERGRDLNTEAFF. In DNA, the CDR3 is TGCGCCAGCAGCTTGGAACGCGGCCGGGACTTGAACACTGAAGCTTTCTTT. The complete variable domain, with remaining parts taken from reference TRBV5-1 and TRBJ1-1, reads KAGVTQTPRYLIKTRGQQVTLSCSPISGHRSVSWYQQTPGQGLQFLFEYFSETQRNKGNFPGRFSGRQFSNSRSEMNVSTLELGDSALYLCASSLERGRDLNTEAFFGQGTRLTVV.

The chain has TRBV5-6 and TRBJ2-4; D is perhaps TRBD1 (5 bases). CDR3 length: 15 amino acids. CDR1 and CDR2 (germline): SGHDT, YYEEEE. Trimming took 4 bases from V and 1 from J, leaving 12 bases between them. CDR3 nucleotide sequence: TGTGCCAGCAGCCAGGGCCTTACTGCCAAAAACATTCAGTACTTC. Amino acid sequence: CASSQGLTAKNIQYF. The whole variable domain, filled in from reference TRBV5-6 and TRBJ2-4, reads DAGVTQSPTHLIKTRGQQVTLRCSPKSGHDTVSWYQQALGQGPQFIFQYYEEEERQRGNFPDRFSGHQFPNYSSELNVNALLLGDSALYLCASSQGLTAKNIQYFGAGTRLSVL.

This chain joins TRBV18 and TRBJ1-4; a weak D match, TRBD1 (5 bases). Per the germline V gene, CDR1 is KGHSH and CDR2 is LQKENI. This CDR3 comprises 15 residues. The V and J ends lost 3 bases and 0 bases respectively, with 8 bases between them. This chain's CDR3 is CASSPQGSTNEKLFF. CDR3 bases: TGTGCCAGCTCACCCCAGGGTTCAACTAATGAAAAACTGTTTTTT.